At least ten counts were recorded for the clone carrying this TCR beta chain. This record comes from a study of low-dose radiotherapy and immunotherapy resistance in tumors. Background on the study: On an every-two-weeks schedule, patients received intravenous nivolumab 240 mg, along with ipilimumab 1 mg/kg every six weeks. Cyclophosphamide was given intravenously at 200 mg/m2 every two weeks, and each dose came one day before radiation and immunotherapy.

Time point denoted: before trial treatment. First-strand cDNA used TRAV- and TRBV-specific primers, covering alpha and beta chains. The authors ran around 18 PCR cycles to amplify TCRs with a constant-region primer and V-primer adapter. TCRdb processed the reads anew with MiXCR; each CDR3 protein has one entry. The top ten clones hold approximately 12% of a sample with 60,000 to 90,000 distinct CDR3 sequences, more than 25% of them seen once. The sample in question was PBMCs, obtained before treatment. This sequence was found in a female donor with ovarian cancer.

The CDR3 bases are TGTGCCAGCAGCTACAGGATTGCCCATGAGAGAACTGAAGCTTTCTTT. Translation gives CASSYRIAHERTEAFF. The J gene is TRBJ1-1, the V gene TRBV27, with D possibly TRBD1 on 5 matching bases. Germline-derived CDR1 and CDR2 are MNHEY and SMNVEV (reference sequence). Between the trimmed V and J ends, which lost 6 bases and 5 bases, there was a span of 22 bases. The CDR3 totals 16 residues.